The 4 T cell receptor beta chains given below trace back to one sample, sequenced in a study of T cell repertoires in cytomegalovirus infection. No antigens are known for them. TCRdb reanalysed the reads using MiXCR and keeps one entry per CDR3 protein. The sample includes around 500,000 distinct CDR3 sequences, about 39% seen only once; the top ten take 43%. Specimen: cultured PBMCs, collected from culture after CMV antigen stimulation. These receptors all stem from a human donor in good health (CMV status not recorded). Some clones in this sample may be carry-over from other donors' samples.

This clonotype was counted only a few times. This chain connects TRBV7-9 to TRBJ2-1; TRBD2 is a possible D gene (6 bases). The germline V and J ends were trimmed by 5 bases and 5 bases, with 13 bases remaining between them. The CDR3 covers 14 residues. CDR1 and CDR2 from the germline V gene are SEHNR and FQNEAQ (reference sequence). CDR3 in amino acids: CASSPDYINNEQFF. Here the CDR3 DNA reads TGTGCCAGCAGCCCGGACTACATTAACAATGAGCAGTTCTTC.

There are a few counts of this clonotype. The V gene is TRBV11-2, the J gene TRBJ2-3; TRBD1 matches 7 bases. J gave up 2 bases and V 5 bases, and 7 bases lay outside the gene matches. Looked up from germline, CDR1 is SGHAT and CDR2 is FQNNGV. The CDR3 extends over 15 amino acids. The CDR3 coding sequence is TGTGCCAGCAGCCCGTGGGACAGAAACACAGATACGCAGTATTTT. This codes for CASSPWDRNTDTQYF.

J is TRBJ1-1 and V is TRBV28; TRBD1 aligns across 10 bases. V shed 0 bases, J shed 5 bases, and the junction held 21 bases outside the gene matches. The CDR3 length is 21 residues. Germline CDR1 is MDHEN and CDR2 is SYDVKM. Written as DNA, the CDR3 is TGTGCCAGCAGTTTATGGGATTATTGGGGACAGGGGTCTAAAAAGGGAACTGAAGCTTTCTTT. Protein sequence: CASSLWDYWGQGSKKGTEAFF. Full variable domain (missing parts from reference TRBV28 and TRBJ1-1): DVKVTQSSRYLVKRTGEKVFLECVQDMDHENMFWYRQDPGLGLRLIYFSYDVKMKEKGDIPEGYSVSREKKERFSLILESASTNQTSMYLCASSLWDYWGQGSKKGTEAFFGQGTRLTVV.

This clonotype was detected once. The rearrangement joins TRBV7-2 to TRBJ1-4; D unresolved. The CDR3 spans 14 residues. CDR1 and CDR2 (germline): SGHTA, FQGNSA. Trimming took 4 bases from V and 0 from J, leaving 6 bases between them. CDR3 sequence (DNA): TGTGCCAGCAGCTCCTCTGCAACTAATGAAAAACTGTTTTTT. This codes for CASSSSATNEKLFF.